This TCR beta chain was sequenced during a study of blood T cell repertoires in COVID-19. There are 16 residues in the CDR3. Germline trimming cut 0 bases from V and 0 bases from J; bases unmatched to any gene: 0. CDR1 SGHVS and CDR2 FQNEAQ come from the germline V gene. This table comes from immunoSEQ multiplex PCR, and its TCRdb copy is limited to in-frame clones, with some not included. The sample has about 370,000 clones, 80% to 90% seen once. Sequencing input: PBMCs or T cells enriched from blood (not recorded which). The gene calls are TRBV7-8 and TRBJ1-4; 8 bases agree with TRBD1. The TCR originated in a man aged 18 to 30 who had recovered from COVID-19. Here the CDR3 reads CASSLAGQATNEKLFF. The CDR3 DNA reads TGTGCCAGCAGCTTAGCGGGACAGGCAACTAATGAAAAACTGTTTTTT.